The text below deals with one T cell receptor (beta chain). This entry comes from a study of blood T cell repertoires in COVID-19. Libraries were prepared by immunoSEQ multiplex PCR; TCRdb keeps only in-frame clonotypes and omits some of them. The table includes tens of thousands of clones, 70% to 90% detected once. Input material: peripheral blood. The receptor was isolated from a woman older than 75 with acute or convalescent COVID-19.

The CDR3 region has the DNA TGTGCCAGCAGCTTAGGAGCAGGGGCGCCCTACGAGCAGTACTTC. It yields the protein CASSLGAGAPYEQYF. This rearrangement joins TRBV7-8 to TRBJ2-7; D possibly corresponds to TRBD1 (6 bases). Between the trimmed V and J ends, which lost 1 base and 2 bases, there was a span of 12 bases. The CDR3 totals 15 residues. Germline CDR1 SGHVS, CDR2 FQNEAQ.